This TCR beta chain was recorded in a study of T cells in localized non-small cell lung cancer. Trimming removed 1 base from V and 4 bases from J, with 7 bases in between. There are 12 residues in the CDR3. The germline V gene has CDR1 GTSNPN and CDR2 SVGIG (reference sequence). Method: immunoSEQ multiplex PCR; TCRdb's copy keeps in-frame clones and lacks some. The sample carries around 78,000 clones, about 88% recorded once. General study points: Appearing in adjacent lung were a median about 50 of the top 100 tumor clones. Those with higher blood T cell density had longer overall survival.

As concerns this clone: Its specificity is unknown.

The chain is built from TRBV30 and TRBJ1-1; D is uncertain. The receptor's source is a woman aged 40-70 years with stage I squamous cell lung carcinoma. Sequenced here: peripheral blood, sampled before any cancer treatment. CDR3 sequence (DNA): TGTGCCTGGAGTGGTTTCAGCACTGAAGCTTTCTTT. Its protein is CAWSGFSTEAFF. The whole variable domain, remainder taken from reference TRBV30 and TRBJ1-1, is SQTIHQWPATLVQPVGSPLSLECTVEGTSNPNLYWYRQAAGRGLQLLFYSVGIGQISSEVPQNLSASRPQDRQFILSSKKLLLSDSGFYLCAWSGFSTEAFFGQGTRLTVV.